This T cell receptor beta chain was recovered during a study of CD8+ T cells in alopecia areata. Points from the study as a whole: In scalp samples, resident alphabeta T cells of normal skin are also sequenced. Lesional scalp exceeded normal scalp in clonality, especially in alopecia totalis/universalis. Mouse data revealed clearer TCR sharing than patient data did, a gap possibly tied to HLA.

This CDR3 is built from 19 residues. V lost 4 bases, J lost 0 bases, and 9 bases stayed unmatched. Germline V gene lookup returns CDR1 SGHNT and CDR2 YYREEE (reference sequence). Extracted RNA was reverse transcribed, and the resulting cDNA served as sequencing template. Repertoires were generated with immunoSEQ multiplex PCR, while TCRdb's copy carries only in-frame clones and drops some. The table records 110,000 or so clones, about 60% of them present only once. About this clone: Its antigen is unidentified.

PBMCs served as the source from which CD4+ and CD8+ T cells were sorted. The sequenced sample consisted of CD4+ T cells sorted from blood. V and J are TRBV5-4 and TRBJ2-2; 13 bases are shared with TRBD2. The clonotype comes from a human donor in good health. The CDR3 loop is CASSPPGLAGAANTGELFF. For the CDR3, the DNA is TGTGCCAGCAGCCCTCCCGGACTAGCGGGGGCCGCGAACACCGGGGAGCTGTTTTTT. Combining the CDR3 with reference TRBV5-4 and TRBJ2-2 gives the whole variable domain ETGVTQSPTHLIKTRGQQVTLRCSSQSGHNTVSWYQQALGQGPQFIFQYYREEENGRGNFPPRFSGLQFPNYSSELNVNALELDDSALYLCASSPPGLAGAANTGELFFGEGSRLTVL.